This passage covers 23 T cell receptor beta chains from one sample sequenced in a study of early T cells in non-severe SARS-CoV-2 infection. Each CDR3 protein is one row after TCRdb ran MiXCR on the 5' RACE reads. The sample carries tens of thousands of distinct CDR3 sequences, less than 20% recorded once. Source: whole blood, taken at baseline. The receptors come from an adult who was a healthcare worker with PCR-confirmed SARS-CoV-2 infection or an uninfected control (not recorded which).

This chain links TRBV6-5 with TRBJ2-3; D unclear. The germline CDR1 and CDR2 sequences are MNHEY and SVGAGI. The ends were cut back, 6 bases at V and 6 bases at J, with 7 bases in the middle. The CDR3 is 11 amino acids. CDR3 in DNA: TGTGCCAGCAGGAAAGTCGATACGCAGTATTTT. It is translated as CASRKVDTQYF.

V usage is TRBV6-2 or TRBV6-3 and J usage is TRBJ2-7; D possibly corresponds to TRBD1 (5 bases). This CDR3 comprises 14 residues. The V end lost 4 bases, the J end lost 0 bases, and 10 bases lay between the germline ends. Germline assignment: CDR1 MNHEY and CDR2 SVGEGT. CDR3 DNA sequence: TGTGCCAGCAGTTTCGACAGAAACTCCTACGAGCAGTACTTC. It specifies CASSFDRNSYEQYF.

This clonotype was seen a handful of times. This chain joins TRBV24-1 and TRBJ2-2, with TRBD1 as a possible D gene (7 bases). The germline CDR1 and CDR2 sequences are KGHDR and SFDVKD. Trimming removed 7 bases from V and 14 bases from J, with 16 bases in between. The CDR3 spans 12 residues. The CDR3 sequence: CATRTGTSGLFF. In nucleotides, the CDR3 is TGTGCCACCAGGACAGGGACTTCTGGACTGTTTTTT.

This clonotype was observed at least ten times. The CDR3 reads CASSYSKQGEGEQYF. CDR3 bases: TGTGCCAGCAGTTACTCGAAACAGGGAGAAGGCGAGCAGTACTTC. This rearrangement joins TRBV6-6 to TRBJ2-7, with TRBD1 as a possible D gene (6 bases). CDR1 MNHNY and CDR2 SVGAGI come from the germline V gene (reference sequence). V lost 0 bases and J 6 bases, leaving 15 bases between the germline ends. There are 15 residues in the CDR3.

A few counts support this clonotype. CDR3 DNA sequence: TGCAGTGCTAGCGTACTTCACGAAGCTTTCTTT. This codes for CSASVLHEAFF. V usage is TRBV20-1 and J usage is TRBJ1-1; the D is unclear. This CDR3 region has 11 residues. Germline V gene sequence: CDR1 DFQATT, CDR2 SNEGSKA (reference sequence). Trimming removed 3 bases from V and 8 bases from J, with 10 bases in between.

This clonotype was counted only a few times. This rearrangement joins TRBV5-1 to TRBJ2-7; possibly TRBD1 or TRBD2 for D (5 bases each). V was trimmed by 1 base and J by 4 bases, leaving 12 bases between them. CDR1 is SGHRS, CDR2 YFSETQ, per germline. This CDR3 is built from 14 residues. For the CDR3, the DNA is TGCGCCAGCAGCTTGATCCGGGGCGGTTACGAGCAGTACTTC. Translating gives CASSLIRGGYEQYF.

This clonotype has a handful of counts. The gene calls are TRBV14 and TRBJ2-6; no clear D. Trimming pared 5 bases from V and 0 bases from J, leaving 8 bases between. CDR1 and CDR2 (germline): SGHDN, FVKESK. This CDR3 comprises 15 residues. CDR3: CASSVRASGANVLTF. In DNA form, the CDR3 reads TGTGCCAGCAGCGTCCGGGCCTCTGGGGCCAACGTCCTGACTTTC.

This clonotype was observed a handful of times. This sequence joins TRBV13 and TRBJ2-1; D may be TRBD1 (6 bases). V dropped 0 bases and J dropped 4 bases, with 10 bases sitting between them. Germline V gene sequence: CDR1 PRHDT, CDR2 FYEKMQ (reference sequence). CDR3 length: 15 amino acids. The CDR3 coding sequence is TGTGCCAGCAGCTTAGGCAGGGGCTGGTACAATGAGCAGTTCTTC. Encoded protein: CASSLGRGWYNEQFF.

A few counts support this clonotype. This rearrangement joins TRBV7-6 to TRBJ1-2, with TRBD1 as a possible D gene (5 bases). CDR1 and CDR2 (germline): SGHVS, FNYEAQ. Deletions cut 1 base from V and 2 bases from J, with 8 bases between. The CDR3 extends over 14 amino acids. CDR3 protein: CASSLEGLNYGYTF. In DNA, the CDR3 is TGTGCCAGCAGCTTAGAGGGACTCAACTATGGCTACACCTTC.

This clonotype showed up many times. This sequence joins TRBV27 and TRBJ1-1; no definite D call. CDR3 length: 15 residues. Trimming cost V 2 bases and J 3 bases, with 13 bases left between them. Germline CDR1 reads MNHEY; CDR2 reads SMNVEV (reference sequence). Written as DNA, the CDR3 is TGTGCCAGCAGTTTACTAGGGAAGACGGACACTGAAGCTTTCTTT. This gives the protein CASSLLGKTDTEAFF.

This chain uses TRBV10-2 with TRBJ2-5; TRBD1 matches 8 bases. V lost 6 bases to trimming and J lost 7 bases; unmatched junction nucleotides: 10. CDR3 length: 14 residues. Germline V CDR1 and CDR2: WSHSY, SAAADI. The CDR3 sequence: CASSTQGERTTQYF. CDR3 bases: TGCGCCAGCAGCACACAGGGGGAAAGGACGACCCAGTACTTC.

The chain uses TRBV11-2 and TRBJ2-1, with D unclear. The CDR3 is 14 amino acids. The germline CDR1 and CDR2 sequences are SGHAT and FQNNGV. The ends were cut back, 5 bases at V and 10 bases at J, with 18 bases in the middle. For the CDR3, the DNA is TGTGCCAGCAGCCCTCCGCTAGAGGTTCGGGAGCAGTTCTTC. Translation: CASSPPLEVREQFF.

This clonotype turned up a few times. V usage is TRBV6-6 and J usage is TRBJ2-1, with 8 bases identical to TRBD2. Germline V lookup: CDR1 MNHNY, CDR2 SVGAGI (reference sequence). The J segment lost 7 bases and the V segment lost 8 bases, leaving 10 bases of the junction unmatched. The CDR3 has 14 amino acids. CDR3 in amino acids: CASAGAGAGNEQFF. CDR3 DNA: TGTGCCAGCGCGGGAGCGGGGGCCGGAAATGAGCAGTTCTTC.

Here the CDR3 reads CSVEDFREGVYEQYF. CDR3 sequence (DNA): TGCAGCGTTGAAGATTTCCGGGAGGGGGTCTACGAGCAGTACTTC. The V call is TRBV29-1, the J call TRBJ2-7; TRBD2 matches at 8 bases. The CDR3 runs to 15 residues. With V trimmed by 0 bases and J by 3 bases, 7 bases remained unmatched. CDR1 SQVTM and CDR2 ANQGSEA come from the germline V gene.

CDR3 DNA: TGCGCCAGCAGCCAAGTAGCGGGCCACAATGAGCAGTTCTTC. Translated: CASSQVAGHNEQFF. This chain uses TRBV4-1 with TRBJ2-1; 7 bases map to TRBD2. Trimming at V came to 1 base and at J to 5 bases, leaving 2 bases not matched to a gene. Germline CDR1 is MGHRA and CDR2 is YSYEKL. The CDR3 is 14 amino acids.

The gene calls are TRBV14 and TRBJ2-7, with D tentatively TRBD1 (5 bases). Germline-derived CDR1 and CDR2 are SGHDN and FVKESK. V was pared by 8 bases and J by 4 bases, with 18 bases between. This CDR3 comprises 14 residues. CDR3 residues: CASRPSGRAYEQYF. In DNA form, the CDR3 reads TGTGCCAGCCGCCCCTCCGGCAGGGCTTACGAGCAGTACTTC. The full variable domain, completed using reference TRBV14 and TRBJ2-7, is EAGVTQFPSHSVIEKGQTVTLRCDPISGHDNLYWYRRVMGKEIKFLLHFVKESKQDESGMPNNRFLAERTGGTYSTLKVQPAELEDSGVYFCASRPSGRAYEQYFGPGTRLTVT.

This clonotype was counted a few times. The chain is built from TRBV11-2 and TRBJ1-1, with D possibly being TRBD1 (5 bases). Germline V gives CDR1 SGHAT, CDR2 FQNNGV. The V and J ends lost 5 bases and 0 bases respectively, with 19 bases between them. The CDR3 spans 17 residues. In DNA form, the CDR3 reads TGTGCCAGCAGCCGCCTTGGGGCAGGAGAACTGAACACTGAAGCTTTCTTT. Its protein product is CASSRLGAGELNTEAFF.

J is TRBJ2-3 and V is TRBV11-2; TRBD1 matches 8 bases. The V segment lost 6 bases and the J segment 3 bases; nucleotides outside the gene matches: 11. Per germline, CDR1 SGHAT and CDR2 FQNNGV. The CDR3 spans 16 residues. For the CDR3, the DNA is TGTGCCAGCAGTCCGGACAGGGTCGGCGGTACAGATACGCAGTATTTT. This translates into CASSPDRVGGTDTQYF.

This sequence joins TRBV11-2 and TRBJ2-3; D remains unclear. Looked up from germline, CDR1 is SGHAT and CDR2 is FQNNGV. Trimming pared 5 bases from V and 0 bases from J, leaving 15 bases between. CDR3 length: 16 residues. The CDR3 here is CASSLAGLTSTDTQYF. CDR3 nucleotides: TGTGCCAGCAGCCTCGCCGGGCTGACTAGCACAGATACGCAGTATTTT.

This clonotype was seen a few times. The CDR3 is CASSFQLAPRVGDTQYF. CDR3 nucleotides: TGTGCCAGTAGTTTCCAACTAGCTCCCCGCGTGGGGGATACGCAGTATTTT. The rearrangement links TRBV19 to TRBJ2-3; weak D call: TRBD2 (6 bases). The germline V gene encodes CDR1 LNHDA and CDR2 SQIVND (reference sequence). V gave up 5 bases and J gave up 6 bases, with 24 bases separating them. The CDR3 covers 17 residues.

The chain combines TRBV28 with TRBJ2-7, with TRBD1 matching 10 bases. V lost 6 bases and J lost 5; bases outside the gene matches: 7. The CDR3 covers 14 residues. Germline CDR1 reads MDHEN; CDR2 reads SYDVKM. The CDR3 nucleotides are TGTGCCAGCAGACCCCGGGACAGGGGCCACGAGCAGTACTTC. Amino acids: CASRPRDRGHEQYF.

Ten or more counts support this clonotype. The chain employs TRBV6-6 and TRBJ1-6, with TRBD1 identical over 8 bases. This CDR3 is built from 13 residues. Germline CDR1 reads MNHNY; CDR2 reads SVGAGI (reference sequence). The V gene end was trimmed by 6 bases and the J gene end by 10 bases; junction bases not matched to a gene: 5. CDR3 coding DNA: TGTGCCAGCAGAGGACAGGGAGGGTCACCCCTCCACTTT. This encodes CASRGQGGSPLHF.

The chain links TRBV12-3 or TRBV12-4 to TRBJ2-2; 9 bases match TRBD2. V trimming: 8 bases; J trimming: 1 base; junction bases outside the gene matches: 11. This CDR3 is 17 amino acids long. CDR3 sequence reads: CASLRASGTLNTGELFF. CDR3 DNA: TGTGCCAGCCTGCGAGCTAGCGGGACCCTGAACACCGGGGAGCTGTTTTTT.